This T cell receptor (beta chain) is drawn from a study of cytomegalovirus exposure and HLA in healthy donors (dated by TCRdb to about 2017). Regarding the study in general: An earlier analysis of some 600 of the donors reported about 280 Gb of sequence data and 95 million to 120 million unique TCR beta sequences obtained from approximately 180 million T cells. A few DR-DQ haplotypes were treated as single units for association and clustering because of strong linkage in the cohort. In a later analysis, previously published TCR beta repertoires from several hundred donors were re-analyzed and high-resolution HLA genotyping was added so that TCR occurrence patterns could be studied. High-throughput TCR immunosequencing, statistical association of individual TCRs with disease status, and machine learning were combined to predict cytomegalovirus infection status. All discovery cohort repertoires had been generated using a single sequencing platform. A later genetic analysis took genome-wide SNP genotypes for about 55% of the 666 donors and used that subset as a discovery cohort. To decide whether each TCR beta V gene segment behaved as functional or pseudogenic, an earlier analysis of some 540 of the donors relied on high-throughput TCR beta sequencing. Of the 300 to 500 genotyped donors, 70% to 90% were placed in the genetic ancestry cluster associated with self-reported Caucasian donors. The later analysis used no new phenotypic data to find candidate immune exposures, relying instead on TCR beta sequences and their occurrence across donors. Class I and class II HLA loci were covered by the typing at four-digit resolution. The study aimed to test whether cataloging public T cell receptors could reveal signatures of past pathogen exposure. The number of typed donors differed by locus: about 620-640 for A, B, C, DRB1 and DQB1; about 520 for DQA1; around 580 for DPA1; and about 470 for DPB1. On average, about 200,000 unique TCR beta nucleotide sequences were sequenced per donor among some 430 genotyped donors of the cohort, with roughly 20% of those sequences being non-productive. The study profiled the T cell repertoires of hundreds of subjects by immunosequencing and related them to cytomegalovirus serostatus. Alongside the repertoire data, information on donor age, sex, ethnicity and CMV serostatus was compiled. About 330 gigabases of sequencing data and 70 million to 95 million unique TCR sequences made up an early release that covered some 640 HLA-typed donors. Along with the roughly 670-subject first cohort, a separate validation cohort of over a hundred different subjects was used.

CDR1 is given as MNHEY and CDR2 as SVGAGI, both from the germline V gene. Compared with germline, V lacks 4 bases and J lacks 1 base; bases without a gene match: 4. Spanning cysteine to phenylalanine, the CDR3 consists of 15 amino acids. Solely the CDR3 DNA is kept, with 45 bases framed from the first base. The cohort consisted of fewer than 700 healthy bone marrow donors. At the time of sampling, all cohort members were nominally healthy, though unrecorded immune exposures were likely present. The donor was CMV seronegative and belonged to the group of 380 or so seronegative cohort members. A peripheral blood sample was collected from each donor, and TCR beta sequencing was performed on peripheral blood mononuclear cells. The Qiagen DNeasy Blood Extraction Kit was used to extract genomic DNA from the blood cell samples. This clone was detected only a few times. This clone's antigen is unknown. Base quality data are lacking; no much larger clone is found one base away.

The receptor library was made with the immunoSEQ multiplex PCR assay. For the multiplex PCR, a mixture combining 60 forward primers for TCR Vbeta segments and 13 reverse primers for TCR Jbeta segments was used. The CDR3 region of rearranged TCR beta genes was amplified from genomic DNA by a multiplex PCR assay. Amplified TCR beta libraries were sequenced as 87-base-pair reads on the Illumina HiSeq System. The published analysis was carried out like this. A later analysis counted about 80 million unique TCR beta chains across the 666 repertoires, and roughly 11 million of these chains were shared by at least two donors. A nearest-neighbor algorithm error-corrected the raw reads and collapsed the reads into unique sequences, merging closely related sequences to remove PCR and sequencing errors. Alignment of CDR3 sequences to IMGT reference sequences was used to assign V, D and J gene segments. Each retained sequence needed at least a six-nucleotide match to both a V gene segment and a J gene segment. Rearrangements were classified as productive when the CDR3 lacked stop codons and remained in frame with V and J, and all other rearrangements were classified as non-productive. CDR3 was defined by IMGT convention, running from the second conserved V-encoded cysteine to the conserved J-encoded phenylalanine. The earlier analysis of a few hundred of the donors excluded any sequence lacking an unambiguous match to a single V gene segment. In an earlier analysis of several hundred of the donors, V segments were called functional above 56.7% productive rearrangements and were called segregating when the between-donor standard deviation exceeded 5%. A statistical classification framework was built for diagnosing cytomegalovirus status from the catalog of TCR beta chain sequences. V and J gene assignment, in a later analysis, came from comparing TCR nucleotide sequences with IMGT/GENE-DB human TR gene sequences. The TCRdist pipeline was used in a later analysis to assign CDR3 sequences and most-parsimonious VDJ recombination scenarios. A later analysis defined each TCR beta chain by its CDR3 amino acid sequence plus V-gene family, and excluded reads lacking a unique V-gene family. As a way to deal with suspected cross-contamination and a sequencing artifact, a later analysis dropped 592 nucleotide sequences that were highly shared and had low generation probability. In a later analysis, a clonal expansion index was calculated for each public chain from normalized within-repertoire ranks of inferred template counts. In a later analysis, generation probabilities were computed with a VDJ recombination model fitted to out-of-frame rearrangements, and the resulting probabilities were checked against IGoR. In a later analysis, hypergeometric tests were used to score TCR-TCR, TCR-HLA and TCR-CMV co-occurrence, with a repertoire-size bias correction applied to TCR pairs. False discovery rates were estimated in a later analysis by permuting HLA or CMV assignments 20 times. A later analysis grouped co-occurring TCRs with DBSCAN, adding TCRdist sequence similarity when clustering within HLA-allele-positive subsets. For co-occurrence clustering, repertoires with fewer than 30,000 or more than 120,000 public chains were excluded, along with four to six repertoires with anomalous nucleotide sharing. Entries here come from immuneACCESS through TCRdb and include only in-frame sequences with V and J called. Some clones fail to appear in such tables; in the studies checked, an unresolved V gene covers under half of the shortfall, and the cause of the remainder is unknown. V, J and clone size derive from that table, while D and trimming were established from the DNA sequence. Present in this sample are more than 80,000 clones, 71% of which were seen just once. The ten largest make up roughly 2.8% of the sample.

The investigation overall reported the following: The authors suggested that the approach could potentially be generalized to other disease states and immunological phenotypes. A later analysis found that most CMV-associated TCR beta chains appeared HLA-restricted, with HLA associations seemingly driven largely by CMV exposure. In a later analysis, several top co-occurrence clusters were reported to appear linked to parvovirus B19, influenza, CMV and Epstein-Barr virus. The earlier analysis of approximately 540 of the donors excluded some 15 rarely observed V segments, including chromosome 9 orphons, because counts were too low. A cluster of highly shared sequence variants was judged likely to be a technical artifact of the sequencing pipeline. The cohort was sequenced for TCR beta chains only, and without alpha or paired-chain data the features that could be detected were limited. The study listed approximately 150 TCR beta chains as associated with cytomegalovirus. In an earlier analysis of approximately 590 of the donors, most TCR beta V segments were observed in productive rearrangements about 90% or about 30% of the time, broadly matching IMGT annotations. Some IMGT-functional V segments, including TRBV6-2 and TRBV6-3, could not be distinguished by the 87-base-pair reads and were therefore excluded. For the cohort, immune exposure information was limited to CMV serostatus. Because HLA typing was missing for some donors at each locus, association tests included only the typed subset. The presence/absence analyses assumed that sequencing depth was roughly uniform across donors, and that assumption may not be true. According to a later genetic analysis, donors in an Asian-associated ancestry cluster had fewer N-insertions in productive TCRs than the approximately 670-donor mean. A further reported finding was that TCR beta sequences accurately predicted the HLA-A and HLA-B alleles for most subjects in the first cohort. Linkage disequilibrium might explain the correlated functional status among segregating V segments, but an unknown experimental factor could not be ruled out. Most TCR sequences were observed very rarely across donors, whereas some public TCRs were present in many individuals. Cytomegalovirus status was reported to be diagnosed by the classifier with high specificity and sensitivity in both the original and validation cohorts. In a later analysis, some 18,000 TCR beta sequences were associated with specific HLA alleles at a false discovery rate of 0.05. In a later analysis, HLA-associated TCR beta chains showed more clonal expansion and lower generation probabilities than non-associated chains that were equally common. According to a later analysis, TCR association rates differed among HLA loci, with DRB1 alleles showing the most associated TCRs and HLA-C alleles showing the fewest. When HLA alleles, especially DR and DQ, strongly co-occurred, TCR associations were difficult to assign to individual alleles. A few of the identified cytomegalovirus-associated TCR beta chains were confirmed in vitro to be specific for cytomegalovirus antigens. V-gene and J-gene trimming of TCR beta chains was associated with a missense DCLRE1C variant in a later genetic analysis, and the association was replicated in an independent cohort.

The rearrangement combines TRBV6-5 with TRBJ2-1, with 7 central nucleotides matching TRBD2. The specimen was PBMCs. This sequence originates from a female donor in good health and CMV-seronegative. The sequence in DNA is TGTGCCAGCAGTTTCAGGGAGGGTTCCTACAATGAGCAGTTCTTC. This codes for CASSFREGSYNEQFF.